These 28 T cell receptor beta chains share one sample of origin, sequenced in a study of blood T cell repertoires in COVID-19. Assay used: immunoSEQ multiplex PCR; TCRdb lists only in-frame clones, some missing. Of some 240,000 clones in the sample, around 83% are singletons; the top ten hold about 1.5%. The sample taken for sequencing was peripheral blood. Every receptor here comes from a woman aged 40 to 49 who had recovered from COVID-19.

V usage is TRBV6-6 and J usage is TRBJ2-3; 12 nucleotides line up with TRBD2. There are 17 residues in the CDR3. The V and J ends lost 5 bases and 2 bases, in that order; junction bases with no gene match: 8. Germline CDR1 is MNHNY and CDR2 is SVGAGI (reference sequence). CDR3 sequence (DNA): TGTGCCAGCAGTCCAGGACTAGCGGGGACATACACAGATACGCAGTATTTT. Translated, it gives CASSPGLAGTYTDTQYF.

This clone was seen a few times. The chain joins TRBV7-9 to TRBJ1-4, with 7 bases fitting TRBD1. The CDR3 is made up of 14 amino acids. The ends lost 4 bases at V and 7 bases at J; junction bases unmatched: 6. The V gene's germline CDR1 is SEHNR and CDR2 FQNEAQ (reference sequence). CDR3 nucleotide sequence: TGTGCCAGCAGCTCGGACAGGACGAGTGAAAAACTGTTTTTT. Residues: CASSSDRTSEKLFF. The full variable domain, with the rest looked up from reference TRBV7-9 and TRBJ1-4, is DTGVSQNPRHKITKRGQNVTFRCDPISEHNRLYWYRQTLGQGPEFLTYFQNEAQLEKSRLLSDRFSAERPKGSFSTLEIQRTEQGDSAMYLCASSSDRTSEKLFFGSGTQLSVL.

V gene TRBV6-5 combines with J gene TRBJ1-5, with D hard to call. The germline V gene encodes CDR1 MNHEY and CDR2 SVGAGI. The CDR3 consists of 13 residues. V was pared by 9 bases and J by 2 bases, with 11 bases between. The CDR3 protein is CASEGSGNQPQHF. For the CDR3, the DNA is TGTGCCAGTGAGGGTTCGGGCAATCAGCCCCAGCATTTT.

This chain joins TRBV6-5 and TRBJ2-3, with 7 bases aligning to TRBD1. Unmatched junction bases numbered 3, after V lost 5 bases and J lost 1 base. Germline V CDR1 and CDR2: MNHEY, SVGAGI. This CDR3 contains 14 residues. CDR3 bases: TGTGCCAGCAGTAGCGGACAGGGCACAGATACGCAGTATTTT. Translating it yields CASSSGQGTDTQYF.

The chain links TRBV5-1 to TRBJ2-7, with TRBD2 matching over 10 bases. The CDR3 spans 16 residues. The V segment lost 1 base and the J segment 4 bases; nucleotides outside the gene matches: 8. Germline V CDR1 and CDR2: SGHRS, YFSETQ. CDR3 loop: CASSLSVAGGIYEQYF. The CDR3 DNA reads TGCGCCAGCAGCTTGAGTGTAGCGGGGGGAATATACGAGCAGTACTTC.

The chain recombines TRBV6-4 with TRBJ2-4; no clear D. V was clipped by 4 bases and J by 1 base, with 8 bases between them. CDR3 size: 14 residues. Germline-derived CDR1 and CDR2 are MRHNA and SNTAGT. This chain's CDR3 is CASSVTRAKNIQYF. The DNA for the CDR3 is TGTGCCAGCAGTGTTACGAGGGCCAAAAACATTCAGTACTTC.

This chain links TRBV6-6 with TRBJ2-2; 9 nucleotides agree with TRBD1. The CDR3 contains 16 residues. V shed 7 bases and J 3 bases; nucleotides not matched to a gene: 9. Germline lookup yields CDR1 MNHNY and CDR2 SVGAGI (reference sequence). The CDR3 DNA reads as TGTGCCAGCACTTCGTGGAGACAGGGGGACACCGGGGAGCTGTTTTTT. Its protein product is CASTSWRQGDTGELFF.

The CDR3 protein is CASSFLMTGDGELFF. CDR3 DNA: TGCGCCAGCAGCTTCCTAATGACAGGAGACGGGGAGCTGTTTTTT. The gene calls are TRBV5-1 and TRBJ2-2; weak D call: TRBD1 (6 bases). V shed 2 bases and J shed 7 bases, with 15 bases lying between them. This CDR3 spans 15 amino acids. Germline loops: CDR1 SGHRS, CDR2 YFSETQ.

The DNA of the CDR3 is TGTGCCAGCAGCCTGGGACAGGGAAGGACTAATGAAAAACTGTTTTTT. Translation: CASSLGQGRTNEKLFF. The rearrangement links TRBV7-6 to TRBJ1-4; 9 nucleotides align to TRBD1. Germline V gives CDR1 SGHVS, CDR2 FNYEAQ. Trimming removed 5 bases from V and 2 bases from J; junction bases left unmatched: 6. There are 16 residues in the CDR3.

J is TRBJ1-3 and V is TRBV6-1; D perhaps matches TRBD1 (6 bases). V gave up 4 bases and J gave up 4 bases, with 17 bases separating them. Germline assignment: CDR1 MNHNS and CDR2 SASEGT. This CDR3 contains 16 residues. This CDR3 reads CASSGSAGQRGNTIYF. In DNA form, the CDR3 reads TGTGCCAGCAGTGGATCTGCCGGACAGCGGGGAAACACCATATATTTT.

The rearrangement uses TRBV6-5 and TRBJ1-2, with 8 bases matching TRBD1. The CDR3 totals 13 residues. The germline V gene has CDR1 MNHEY and CDR2 SVGAGI. J gave up 6 bases and V 5 bases, and 5 bases lay outside the gene matches. CDR3 DNA sequence: TGTGCCAGCAGTCGGGACAGGATAGATGGCTACACCTTC. Amino acids: CASSRDRIDGYTF.

V gene TRBV29-1 combines with J gene TRBJ2-1; the D gene is possibly TRBD1 (5 bases). CDR1 and CDR2 from the germline V gene are SQVTM and ANQGSEA. Trimming shortened V by 5 bases and J by 5 bases, and 22 bases separated the two germline ends. The CDR3 has 16 residues. Here the CDR3 reads CSVIPGIAASDNEQFF. The CDR3 DNA is TGCAGCGTTATCCCAGGGATCGCAGCGTCCGACAATGAGCAGTTCTTC.

CDR3 sequence: CASSLGGGSTEAFF. The CDR3 DNA sequence: TGTGCCAGCAGCTTAGGAGGGGGATCCACTGAAGCTTTCTTT. The chain recombines TRBV7-9 with TRBJ1-1, with D perhaps matching TRBD1 (6 bases). V was trimmed by 1 base and J by 4 bases, leaving 10 bases between them. This CDR3 contains 14 residues. The germline V gene encodes CDR1 SEHNR and CDR2 FQNEAQ (reference sequence).

V is TRBV4-1 and J is TRBJ1-1; unclear D gene. V was trimmed by 0 bases and J by 10 bases, leaving 12 bases between them. CDR1 is MGHRA and CDR2 is YSYEKL in the germline V gene. There are 13 residues in the CDR3. The CDR3 DNA reads as TGCGCCAGCAGCCAAGATGAGGAGTTAATAGCTTTCTTT. Translating it yields CASSQDEELIAFF.

V usage is TRBV10-2 and J usage is TRBJ2-1, with D perhaps TRBD2 (6 bases). The V end lost 4 bases, the J end lost 7 bases, and 17 bases lay between the germline ends. The length of the CDR3 is 15 residues. Germline values: CDR1 WSHSY, CDR2 SAAADI. The CDR3 protein is CASSVGGVVRNEQFF. In nucleotides, the CDR3 is TGCGCCAGCAGTGTGGGCGGGGTGGTTAGGAATGAGCAGTTCTTC.

The chain joins TRBV11-3 to TRBJ2-7; possible D gene TRBD1, 5 bases. V lost 6 bases and J lost 0, with 12 bases in between. There are 14 residues in the CDR3. In germline, CDR1 is SGHNT, CDR2 YENEEA. The CDR3 loop is CASRKNRNSYEQYF. For the CDR3, the DNA is TGTGCCAGCAGAAAAAACAGGAACTCCTACGAGCAGTACTTC. The variable domain in full, with the rest retrieved from reference TRBV11-3 and TRBJ2-7, is EAGVVQSPRYKIIEKKQPVAFWCNPISGHNTLYWYLQNLGQGPELLIRYENEEAVDDSQLPKDRFSAERLKGVDSTLKIQPAELGDSAVYLCASRKNRNSYEQYFGPGTRLTVT.

The CDR3 DNA is TGTGCCAGCAGCTTAGATGGTTACTTCTACGAGCAGTACTTC. Protein product: CASSLDGYFYEQYF. The chain joins TRBV7-2 to TRBJ2-7; D is uncertain. The germline V gene encodes CDR1 SGHTA and CDR2 FQGNSA. The length of the CDR3 is 14 residues. V was pared by 1 base and J by 3 bases, with 10 bases between.

The chain combines TRBV4-1 with TRBJ1-4; D may be TRBD1 (5 bases). This CDR3 contains 15 residues. Trimming stripped 0 bases from V and 9 bases from J, with 14 bases between. Germline V gene lookup returns CDR1 MGHRA and CDR2 YSYEKL. The CDR3 reads CASSQDLQGFQKLFF. CDR3 DNA: TGCGCCAGCAGCCAAGATTTGCAGGGCTTCCAAAAACTGTTTTTT.

V gene TRBV29-1 combines with J gene TRBJ2-7; the match to TRBD1 covers 9 bases. With 7 bases clipped from V and 3 bases from J, the junction kept 16 bases outside the gene matches. The CDR3 is 16 amino acids. In germline, CDR1 is SQVTM, CDR2 ANQGSEA. Here the CDR3 DNA reads TGCAGCGCGGGGACAGGGTTCGGGGTGGGGATCTACGAGCAGTACTTC. Encoded protein: CSAGTGFGVGIYEQYF.

V gene TRBV5-1 combines with J gene TRBJ2-7; TRBD1 might be the D (5 bases). V was clipped by 7 bases and J by 4 bases, with 12 bases between them. The germline gives CDR1 SGHRS, CDR2 YFSETQ. The CDR3 length is 12 residues. CDR3 protein: CASQGQTYEQYF. CDR3 nucleotide sequence: TGCGCCAGCCAGGGCCAAACTTACGAGCAGTACTTC.

The CDR3 is CASSSDREYGYTF. DNA for the CDR3: TGTGCCAGCAGCTCGGACAGGGAATATGGCTACACCTTC. The chain links TRBV7-9 to TRBJ1-2; 8 nucleotides match TRBD1. Germline CDR1 reads SEHNR; CDR2 reads FQNEAQ (reference sequence). Trimming removed 4 bases from V and 5 bases from J; junction bases left unmatched: 3. CDR3 length: 13 residues.

V and J are TRBV28 and TRBJ1-1; a weak D match, TRBD1 (5 bases). Per the germline V gene, CDR1 is MDHEN and CDR2 is SYDVKM. Between the trimmed V and J ends, which lost 5 bases and 1 base, there was a span of 11 bases. The CDR3 has 14 amino acids. CDR3 loop: CASSPEGENTEAFF. As DNA, the CDR3 is TGTGCCAGCAGTCCCGAAGGGGAGAACACTGAAGCTTTCTTT.

The gene calls are TRBV5-1 and TRBJ2-4; 8 positions match TRBD1. The CDR3 is 16 residues long. J was trimmed by 7 bases and V by 7 bases; bases with no gene match: 16. Germline V gene data show CDR1 as SGHRS and CDR2 as YFSETQ. CDR3 loop: CASSRADRVGSNIQYF. CDR3 DNA: TGCGCCAGCTCCCGGGCGGACAGGGTAGGGTCCAACATTCAGTACTTC.

This chain joins TRBV2 and TRBJ1-2; no clear D. Looked up from germline, CDR1 is SNHLY and CDR2 is FYNNEI. The CDR3 has 10 residues. V lost 8 bases to trimming and J lost 5 bases, with 6 bases between them. CDR3 residues: CASAGYGYTF. In DNA form, the CDR3 reads TGTGCCAGCGCAGGATATGGCTACACCTTC.

V gene TRBV6-5 combines with J gene TRBJ1-5; D may be TRBD1 (5 bases). The germline V and J ends were trimmed by 2 bases and 3 bases, with 11 bases remaining between them. In germline, CDR1 is MNHEY, CDR2 SVGAGI. The CDR3 length is 15 residues. CDR3 sequence: CASSYADSFNQPQHF. The CDR3 coding sequence is TGTGCCAGCAGTTACGCTGACAGTTTCAATCAGCCCCAGCATTTT.

The chain carries TRBV5-6 and TRBJ1-6; 9 bases match TRBD1. J was trimmed by 13 bases and V by 3 bases; bases with no gene match: 5. The CDR3 loop spans 13 amino acids. Germline assignment: CDR1 SGHDT and CDR2 YYEEEE. This CDR3 is CASSSGTGRPLHF. CDR3 bases: TGTGCCAGCAGCTCGGGGACAGGGCGGCCCCTCCACTTT.

The chain joins TRBV5-4 to TRBJ1-2; 9 bases are a match to TRBD1. CDR3 length: 15 residues. The germline CDR1 and CDR2 sequences are SGHNT and YYREEE (reference sequence). V was pared by 5 bases and J by 2 bases, with 7 bases of the junction left unmatched. In DNA form, the CDR3 reads TGTGCCAGCAGACCCCGGGACAGGGACAACTATGGCTACACCTTC. Its translation: CASRPRDRDNYGYTF.

The J gene is TRBJ2-5, the V gene TRBV10-3; D remains ambiguous. CDR1 is ENHRY, CDR2 SYGVKD, per germline. The germline V and J ends were trimmed by 0 bases and 7 bases, with 15 bases remaining between them. This CDR3 comprises 15 residues. CDR3 sequence: CAISESRHGQSTQYF. The CDR3 DNA sequence: TGTGCCATCAGTGAGTCAAGACATGGGCAGTCGACCCAGTACTTC.